This T cell receptor beta chain derives from a study of identical twins. MiXCR, run by TCRdb on the 5' RACE reads, gives a single entry per CDR3 protein. The sample lists roughly 350,000 distinct CDR3 sequences; 9% to 10% were seen once. The sample taken for sequencing was naive T cells sorted from blood. This TCR derives from a woman aged 50 to 60 in good health.

This chain's CDR3 is CASTEGGAWGEQFF. CDR3 coding DNA: TGTGCCAGCACTGAGGGGGGGGCTTGGGGTGAGCAGTTCTTC. The chain uses TRBV2 and TRBJ2-1; a weak D match, TRBD2 (7 bases). Germline V gives CDR1 SNHLY, CDR2 FYNNEI. V was shortened by 7 bases and J by 9 bases, with 19 bases between the two germline ends. The CDR3 extends over 14 amino acids.